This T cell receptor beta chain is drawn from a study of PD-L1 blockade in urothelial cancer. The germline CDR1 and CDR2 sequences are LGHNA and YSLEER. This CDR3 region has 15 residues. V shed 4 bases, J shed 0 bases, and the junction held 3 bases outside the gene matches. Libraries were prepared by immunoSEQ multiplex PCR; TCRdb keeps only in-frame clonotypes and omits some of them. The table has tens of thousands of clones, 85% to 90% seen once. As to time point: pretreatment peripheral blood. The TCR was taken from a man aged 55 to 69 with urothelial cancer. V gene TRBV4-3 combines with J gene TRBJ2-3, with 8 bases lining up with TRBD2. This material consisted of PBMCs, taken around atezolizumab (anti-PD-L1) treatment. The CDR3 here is CASSLGGGSTDTQYF. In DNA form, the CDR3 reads TGCGCCAGCAGCCTCGGGGGGGGGAGCACAGATACGCAGTATTTT.